This T cell receptor beta chain comes out of a study of T cells in Graves' hyperthyroidism and ophthalmopathy. RNA transcripts were the template for amplifying TCR beta CDR3 regions. During a first-round RT-PCR of the TCR CDR3, the HTBI primer set was used. Each CDR3 protein gets one entry after TCRdb re-called the multiplex PCR reads with MiXCR. The sample holds about 410,000 distinct CDR3 sequences, about 14% seen once. Germline CDR1 is MNHNS and CDR2 is SASEGT. The ends were cut back, 0 bases at V and 10 bases at J, with 9 bases in the middle. This CDR3 has 12 amino acids. The sample holds a few counts of this clonotype. Its antigen is as yet unknown. Points from the study as a whole: Most clonotypes expanded in thyroid above 0.001 were likewise present in blood. A model built on 13 V-J features separated ophthalmopathy from stable hyperthyroidism.

Ophthalmopathy in the patients scored at least 3 on Clinical Activity Score and at least 4 on NOSPECS grade, lasting under 3 months. The sample comprised blood. The sequence came from a man aged 18 to 30 with Graves' ophthalmopathy. The chain combines TRBV6-1 with TRBJ2-5; D possibly uses TRBD1 or TRBD2 (6 bases each). The CDR3 sequence is CASSEAGGYQYF. The CDR3 nucleotides read TGTGCCAGCAGTGAAGCAGGGGGGTACCAGTACTTC.